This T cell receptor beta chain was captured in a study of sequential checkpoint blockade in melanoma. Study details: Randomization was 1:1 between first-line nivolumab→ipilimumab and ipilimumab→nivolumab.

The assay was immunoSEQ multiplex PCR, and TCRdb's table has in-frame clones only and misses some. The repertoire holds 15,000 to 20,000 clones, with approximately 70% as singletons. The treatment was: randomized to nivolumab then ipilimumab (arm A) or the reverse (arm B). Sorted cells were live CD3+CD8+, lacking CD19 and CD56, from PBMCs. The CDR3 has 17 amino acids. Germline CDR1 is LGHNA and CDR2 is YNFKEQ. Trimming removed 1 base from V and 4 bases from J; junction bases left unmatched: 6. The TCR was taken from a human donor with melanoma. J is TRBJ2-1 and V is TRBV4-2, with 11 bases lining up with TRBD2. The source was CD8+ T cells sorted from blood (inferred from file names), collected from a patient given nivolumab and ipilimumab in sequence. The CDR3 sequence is CASSQGSSGGPYNEQFF. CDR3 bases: TGTGCCAGCAGCCAAGGATCTAGCGGGGGGCCATACAATGAGCAGTTCTTC.